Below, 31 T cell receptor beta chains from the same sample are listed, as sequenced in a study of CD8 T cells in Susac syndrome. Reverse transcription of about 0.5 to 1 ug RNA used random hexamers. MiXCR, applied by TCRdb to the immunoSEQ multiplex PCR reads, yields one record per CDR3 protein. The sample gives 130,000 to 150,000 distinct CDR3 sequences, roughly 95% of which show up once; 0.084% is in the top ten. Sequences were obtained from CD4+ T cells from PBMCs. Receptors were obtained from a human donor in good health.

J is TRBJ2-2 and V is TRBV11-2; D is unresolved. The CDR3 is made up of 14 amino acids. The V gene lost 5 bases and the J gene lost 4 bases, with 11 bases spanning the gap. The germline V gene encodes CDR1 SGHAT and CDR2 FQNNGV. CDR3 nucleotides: TGTGCCAGCAGCCCAACATCATTCACCGGGGAGCTGTTTTTT. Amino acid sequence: CASSPTSFTGELFF.

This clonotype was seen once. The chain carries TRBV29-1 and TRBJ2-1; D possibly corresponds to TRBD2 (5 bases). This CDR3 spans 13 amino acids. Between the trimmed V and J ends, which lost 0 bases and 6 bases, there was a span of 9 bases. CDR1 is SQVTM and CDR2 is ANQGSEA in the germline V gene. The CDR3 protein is CSVEDWRSNEQFF. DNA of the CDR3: TGCAGCGTTGAAGATTGGAGGAGCAATGAGCAGTTCTTC.

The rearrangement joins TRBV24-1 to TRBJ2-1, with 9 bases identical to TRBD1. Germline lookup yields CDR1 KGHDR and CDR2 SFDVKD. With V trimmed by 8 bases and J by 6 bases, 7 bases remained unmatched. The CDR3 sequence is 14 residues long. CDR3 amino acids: CATTGQGRLNEQFF. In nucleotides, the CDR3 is TGTGCCACCACCGGACAGGGGAGGCTCAATGAGCAGTTCTTC.

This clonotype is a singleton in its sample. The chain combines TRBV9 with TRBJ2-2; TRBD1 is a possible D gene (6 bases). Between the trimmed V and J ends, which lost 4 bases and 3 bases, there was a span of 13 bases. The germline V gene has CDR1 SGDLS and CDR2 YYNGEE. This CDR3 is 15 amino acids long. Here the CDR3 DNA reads TGTGCCAGCAGCACCTGGGACACCGACACCGGGGAGCTGTTTTTT. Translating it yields CASSTWDTDTGELFF.

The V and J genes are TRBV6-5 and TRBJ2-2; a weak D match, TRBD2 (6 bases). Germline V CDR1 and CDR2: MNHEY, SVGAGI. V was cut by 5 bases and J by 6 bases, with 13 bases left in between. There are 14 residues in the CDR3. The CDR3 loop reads CASSRGTTAGELFF. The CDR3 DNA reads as TGTGCCAGCAGTCGCGGGACGACGGCCGGGGAGCTGTTTTTT.

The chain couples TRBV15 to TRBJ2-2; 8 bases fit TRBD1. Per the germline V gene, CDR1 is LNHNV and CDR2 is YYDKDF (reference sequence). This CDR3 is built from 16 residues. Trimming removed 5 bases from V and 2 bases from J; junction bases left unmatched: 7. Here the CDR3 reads CATSGRQGTNTGELFF. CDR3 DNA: TGTGCCACCAGCGGGAGACAGGGGACAAACACCGGGGAGCTGTTTTTT.

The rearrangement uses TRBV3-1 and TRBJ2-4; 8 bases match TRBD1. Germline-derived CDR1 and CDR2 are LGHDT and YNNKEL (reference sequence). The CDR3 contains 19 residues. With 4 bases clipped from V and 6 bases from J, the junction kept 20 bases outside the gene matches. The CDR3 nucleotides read TGTGCCAGCAGCCGCGGGACAGGCCCCGGGATCGGAATTCTAAACATTCAGTACTTC. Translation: CASSRGTGPGIGILNIQYF.

The CDR3 nucleotides read TGTGCCAGCAGTCCCCAGGACCGCCTAAAATACTCTGGGGCCAACGTCCTGACTTTC. Translation gives CASSPQDRLKYSGANVLTF. The V call is TRBV27, the J call TRBJ2-6; D uncertain. The V end was cut by 5 bases, the J end by 0 bases, with 20 bases between. The germline gives CDR1 MNHEY, CDR2 SMNVEV (reference sequence). The CDR3 is 19 amino acids.

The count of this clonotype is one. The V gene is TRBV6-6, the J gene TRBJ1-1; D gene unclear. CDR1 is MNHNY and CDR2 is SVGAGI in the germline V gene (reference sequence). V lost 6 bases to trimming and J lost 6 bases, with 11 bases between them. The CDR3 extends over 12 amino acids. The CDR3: CASRHTVSEAFF. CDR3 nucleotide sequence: TGTGCCAGCAGGCACACAGTTTCTGAAGCTTTCTTT.

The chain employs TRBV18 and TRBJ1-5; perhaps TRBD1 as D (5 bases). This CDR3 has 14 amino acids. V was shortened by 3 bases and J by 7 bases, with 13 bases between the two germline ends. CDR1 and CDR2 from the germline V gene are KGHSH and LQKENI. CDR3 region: CASSPGGGGQPQHF. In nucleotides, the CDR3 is TGTGCCAGCTCACCCGGGGGAGGAGGGCAGCCCCAGCATTTT.

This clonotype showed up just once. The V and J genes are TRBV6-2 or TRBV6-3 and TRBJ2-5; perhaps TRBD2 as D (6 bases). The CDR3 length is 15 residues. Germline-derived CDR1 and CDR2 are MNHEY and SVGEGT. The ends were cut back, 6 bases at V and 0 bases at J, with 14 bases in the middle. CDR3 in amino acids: CASSPHLANQETQYF. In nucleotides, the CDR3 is TGTGCCAGCAGCCCTCACCTAGCGAACCAAGAGACCCAGTACTTC.

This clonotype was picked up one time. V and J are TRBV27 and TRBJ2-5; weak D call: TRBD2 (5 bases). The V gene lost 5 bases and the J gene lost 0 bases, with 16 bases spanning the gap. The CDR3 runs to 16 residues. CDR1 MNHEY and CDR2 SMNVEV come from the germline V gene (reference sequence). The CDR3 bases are TGTGCCAGCAGTCCGAAGGGAGTCGACTACCAAGAGACCCAGTACTTC. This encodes CASSPKGVDYQETQYF.

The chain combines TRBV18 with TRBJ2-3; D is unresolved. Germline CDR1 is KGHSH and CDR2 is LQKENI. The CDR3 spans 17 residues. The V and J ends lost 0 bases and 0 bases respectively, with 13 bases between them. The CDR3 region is CASSPPGLDLSTDTQYF. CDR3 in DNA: TGTGCCAGCTCACCACCGGGCTTGGACCTCAGCACAGATACGCAGTATTTT.

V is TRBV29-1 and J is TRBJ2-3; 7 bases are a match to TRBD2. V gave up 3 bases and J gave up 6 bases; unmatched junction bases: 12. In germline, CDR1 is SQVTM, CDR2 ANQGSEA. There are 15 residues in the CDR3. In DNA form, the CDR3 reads TGCAGCGTTGAGCGGAGCGGGACCTTGGGTGATACGCAGTATTTT. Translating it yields CSVERSGTLGDTQYF.

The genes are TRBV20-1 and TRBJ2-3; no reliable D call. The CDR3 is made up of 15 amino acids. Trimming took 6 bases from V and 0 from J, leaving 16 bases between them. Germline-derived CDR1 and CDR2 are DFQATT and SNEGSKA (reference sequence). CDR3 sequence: CSATNPPVSTDTQYF. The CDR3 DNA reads TGCAGTGCCACTAACCCTCCAGTTAGCACAGATACGCAGTATTTT.

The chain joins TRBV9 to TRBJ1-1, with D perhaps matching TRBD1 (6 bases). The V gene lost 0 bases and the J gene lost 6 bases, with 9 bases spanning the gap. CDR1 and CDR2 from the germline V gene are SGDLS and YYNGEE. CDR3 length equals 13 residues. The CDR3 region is CASSVGGQAEAFF. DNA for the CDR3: TGTGCCAGCAGCGTAGGGGGGCAGGCTGAAGCTTTCTTT.

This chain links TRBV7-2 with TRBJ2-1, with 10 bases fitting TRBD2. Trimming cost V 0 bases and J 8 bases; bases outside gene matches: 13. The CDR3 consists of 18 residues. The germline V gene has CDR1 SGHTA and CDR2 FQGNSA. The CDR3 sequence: CASSLALTASGRFDEQFF. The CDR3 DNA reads TGTGCCAGCAGCTTAGCGCTAACGGCTAGCGGGAGATTCGATGAGCAGTTCTTC.

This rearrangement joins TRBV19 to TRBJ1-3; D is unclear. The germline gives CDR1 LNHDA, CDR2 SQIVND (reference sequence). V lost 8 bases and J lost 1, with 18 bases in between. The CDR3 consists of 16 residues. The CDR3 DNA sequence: TGTGCCAGTTTTGAGAAAGGGCGGACTTCTGGAAACACCATATATTTT. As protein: CASFEKGRTSGNTIYF.

CDR3: CASREDTGELFF. CDR3 sequence (DNA): TGTGCCAGCCGAGAGGACACCGGGGAGCTGTTTTTT. The gene calls are TRBV2 and TRBJ2-2, with D uncertain. CDR1 SNHLY and CDR2 FYNNEI come from the germline V gene. The ends were cut back, 8 bases at V and 3 bases at J, with 7 bases in the middle. The CDR3 runs to 12 residues.

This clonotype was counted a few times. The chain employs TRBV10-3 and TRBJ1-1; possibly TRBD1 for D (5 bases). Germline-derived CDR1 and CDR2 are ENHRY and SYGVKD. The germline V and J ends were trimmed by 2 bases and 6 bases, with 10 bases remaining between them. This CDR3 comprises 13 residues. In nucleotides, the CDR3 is TGTGCCATCAGTGAGCCCAGGGCCGCTGAAGCTTTCTTT. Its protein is CAISEPRAAEAFF.

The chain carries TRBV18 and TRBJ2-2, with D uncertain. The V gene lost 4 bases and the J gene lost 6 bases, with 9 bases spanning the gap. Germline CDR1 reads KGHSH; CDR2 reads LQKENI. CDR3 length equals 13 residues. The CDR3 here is CASSQGASGELFF. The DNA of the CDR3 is TGTGCCAGCTCACAGGGTGCGTCCGGGGAGCTGTTTTTT.

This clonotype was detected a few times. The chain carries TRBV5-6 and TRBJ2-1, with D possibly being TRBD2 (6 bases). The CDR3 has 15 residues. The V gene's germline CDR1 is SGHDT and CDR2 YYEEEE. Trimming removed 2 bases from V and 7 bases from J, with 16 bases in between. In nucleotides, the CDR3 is TGTGCCAGCAGCTTAGCGGGCGGCGCAGGGAATGAGCAGTTCTTC. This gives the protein CASSLAGGAGNEQFF.

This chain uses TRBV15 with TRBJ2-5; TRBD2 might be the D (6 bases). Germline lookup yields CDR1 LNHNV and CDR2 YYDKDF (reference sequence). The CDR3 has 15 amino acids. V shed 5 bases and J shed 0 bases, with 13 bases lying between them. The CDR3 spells CATSSAGWDQETQYF. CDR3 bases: TGTGCCACCAGCTCGGCGGGATGGGACCAAGAGACCCAGTACTTC.

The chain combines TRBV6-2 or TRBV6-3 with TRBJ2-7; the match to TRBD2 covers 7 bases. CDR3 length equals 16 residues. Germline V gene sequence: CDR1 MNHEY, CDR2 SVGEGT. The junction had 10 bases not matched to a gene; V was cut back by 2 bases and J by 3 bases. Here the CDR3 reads CASSYPDGLVSYEQYF. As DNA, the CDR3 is TGTGCCAGCAGTTACCCCGATGGACTAGTAAGCTACGAGCAGTACTTC.

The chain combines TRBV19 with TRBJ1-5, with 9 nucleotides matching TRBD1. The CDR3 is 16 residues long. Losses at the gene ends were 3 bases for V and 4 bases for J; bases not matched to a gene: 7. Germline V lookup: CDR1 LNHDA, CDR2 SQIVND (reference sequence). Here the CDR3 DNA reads TGTGCCAGTAGTATCCACACAGGGGGCGATAATCAGCCCCAGCATTTT. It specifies CASSIHTGGDNQPQHF. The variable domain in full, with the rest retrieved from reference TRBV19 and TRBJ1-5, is DGGITQSPKYLFRKEGQNVTLSCEQNLNHDAMYWYRQDPGQGLRLIYYSQIVNDFQKGDIAEGYSVSREKKESFPLTVTSAQKNPTAFYLCASSIHTGGDNQPQHFGDGTRLSIL.

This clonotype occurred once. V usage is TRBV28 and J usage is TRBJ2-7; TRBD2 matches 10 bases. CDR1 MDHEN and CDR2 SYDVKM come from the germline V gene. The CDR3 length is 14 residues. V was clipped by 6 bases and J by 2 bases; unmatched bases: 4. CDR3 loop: CASRPGLAAYEQYF. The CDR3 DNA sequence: TGTGCCAGCAGACCTGGACTAGCGGCCTACGAGCAGTACTTC.

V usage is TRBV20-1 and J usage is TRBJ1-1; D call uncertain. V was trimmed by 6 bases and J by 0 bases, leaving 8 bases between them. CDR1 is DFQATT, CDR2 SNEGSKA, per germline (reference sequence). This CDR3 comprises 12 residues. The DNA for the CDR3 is TGCAGTGCGAAGACGGTGAACACTGAAGCTTTCTTT. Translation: CSAKTVNTEAFF.

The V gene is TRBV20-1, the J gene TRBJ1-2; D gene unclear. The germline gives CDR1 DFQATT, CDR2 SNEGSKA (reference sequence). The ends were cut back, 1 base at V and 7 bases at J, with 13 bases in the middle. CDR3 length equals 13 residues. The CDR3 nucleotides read TGCAGTGCTAGAGCTCAGGCCGTTCTTGGCTACACCTTC. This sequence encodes CSARAQAVLGYTF.

CDR3 bases: TGCGCCAGCAGCGACGGGACTAGCGGGAGTGGTCGCTACTACGAGCAGTACTTC. Translated, it gives CASSDGTSGSGRYYEQYF. The V gene is TRBV5-1, the J gene TRBJ2-7; 14 bases fit TRBD2. CDR3 length equals 18 residues. In germline, CDR1 is SGHRS, CDR2 YFSETQ. V lost 4 bases, J lost 3 bases, and 12 bases stayed unmatched.

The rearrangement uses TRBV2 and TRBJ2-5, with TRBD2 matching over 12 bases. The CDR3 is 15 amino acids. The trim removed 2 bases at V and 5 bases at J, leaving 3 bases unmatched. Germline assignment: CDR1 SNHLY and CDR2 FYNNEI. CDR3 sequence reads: CASSERLAGAETQYF. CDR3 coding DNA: TGTGCCAGCAGTGAACGACTAGCGGGAGCGGAGACCCAGTACTTC.

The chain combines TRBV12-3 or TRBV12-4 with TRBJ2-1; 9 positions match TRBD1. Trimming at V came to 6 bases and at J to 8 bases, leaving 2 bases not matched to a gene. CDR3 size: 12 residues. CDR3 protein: CASRGQGYEQFF. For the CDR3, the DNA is TGTGCCAGCAGGGGACAGGGCTATGAGCAGTTCTTC.